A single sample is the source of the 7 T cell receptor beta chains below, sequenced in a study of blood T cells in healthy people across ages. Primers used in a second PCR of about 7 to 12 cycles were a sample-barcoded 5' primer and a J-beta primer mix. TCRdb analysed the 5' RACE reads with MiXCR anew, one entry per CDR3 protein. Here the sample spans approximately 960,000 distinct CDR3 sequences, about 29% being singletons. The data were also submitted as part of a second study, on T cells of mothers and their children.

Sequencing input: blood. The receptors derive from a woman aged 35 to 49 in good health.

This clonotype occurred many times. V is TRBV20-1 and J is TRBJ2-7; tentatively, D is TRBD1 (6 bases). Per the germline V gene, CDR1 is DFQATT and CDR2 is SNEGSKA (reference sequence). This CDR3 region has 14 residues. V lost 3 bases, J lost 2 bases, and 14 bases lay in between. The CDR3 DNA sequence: TGCAGTGCTAGGAAGGGACACGAGACCTACGAGCAGTACTTC. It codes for CSARKGHETYEQYF.

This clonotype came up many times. CDR3 nucleotide sequence: TGTGCCAGCAGCCAATCAACCCGGGACAGGGTTTTTGGCTACACCTTC. It translates to CASSQSTRDRVFGYTF. The chain recombines TRBV12-3 or TRBV12-4 with TRBJ1-2, with TRBD1 matching 9 bases. Losses at the gene ends were 6 bases for V and 7 bases for J; bases not matched to a gene: 15. The CDR3 consists of 16 residues.

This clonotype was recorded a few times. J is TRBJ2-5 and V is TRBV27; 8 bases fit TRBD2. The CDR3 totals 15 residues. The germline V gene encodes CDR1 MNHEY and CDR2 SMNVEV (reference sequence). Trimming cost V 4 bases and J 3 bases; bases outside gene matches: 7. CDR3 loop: CASSYGGAPEETQYF. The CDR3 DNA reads TGTGCCAGCAGTTACGGGGGGGCGCCAGAAGAGACCCAGTACTTC.

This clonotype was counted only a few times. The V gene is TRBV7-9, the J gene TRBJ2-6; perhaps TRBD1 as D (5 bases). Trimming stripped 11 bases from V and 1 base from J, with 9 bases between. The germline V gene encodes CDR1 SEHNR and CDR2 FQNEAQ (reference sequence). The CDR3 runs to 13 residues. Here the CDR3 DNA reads TGTGCCGGTACAGGTTCTGGGGCCAACGTCCTGACTTTC. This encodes CAGTGSGANVLTF.

CDR3 protein: CASKPGQGARNEQYF. The CDR3 nucleotides are TGTGCCAGCAAACCGGGACAGGGGGCAAGGAACGAGCAGTACTTC. This chain uses TRBV6-1 with TRBJ2-7; 12 nucleotides agree with TRBD1. Trimming at V came to 7 bases and at J to 5 bases, leaving 9 bases not matched to a gene. This CDR3 contains 15 residues. Germline CDR1 and CDR2: MNHNS and SASEGT.

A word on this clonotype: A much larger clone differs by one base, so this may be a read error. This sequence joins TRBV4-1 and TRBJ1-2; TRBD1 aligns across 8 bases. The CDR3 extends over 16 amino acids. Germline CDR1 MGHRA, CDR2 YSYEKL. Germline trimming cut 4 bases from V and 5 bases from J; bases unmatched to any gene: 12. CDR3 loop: CASSREAGQARYGYTF. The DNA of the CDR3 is TGCGCCAGCAGCCGGGAGGCGGGACAGGCGAGATATGGCTACACCTTC.

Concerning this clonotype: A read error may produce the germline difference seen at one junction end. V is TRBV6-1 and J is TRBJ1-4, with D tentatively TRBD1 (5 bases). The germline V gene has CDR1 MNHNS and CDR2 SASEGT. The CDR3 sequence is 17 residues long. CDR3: CASSPQSTGPMNERLFF. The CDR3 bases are TGTGCCAGCAGTCCCCAAAGCACGGGACCGATGAATGAAAGACTGTTTTTT.